Sequencing of this T cell receptor (beta chain) was carried out in a study of shared clonotypes between healthy human individuals. On this clone itself: The sample carries other DNA sequences with the same CDR3.

The CDR3 totals 14 residues. V lost 1 base to trimming and J lost 5 bases, with 8 bases between them. Germline V CDR1 and CDR2: MNHNS, SASEGT. TCRdb's copy holds only in-frame clones and misses some; the assay was immunoSEQ multiplex PCR. The sample yields over 2 million clones, roughly 92% seen once. This sequence joins TRBV6-1 and TRBJ1-4, with D tentatively TRBD1 (5 bases). The receptor was derived from a man aged 18 to 29 in good health. Some clones in this sample may be carry-over from other donors' samples. The material sequenced was naive CD4+ T cells from PBMCs. Subset specified: CD45RA+ positively selected. In DNA form, the CDR3 reads TGTGCCAGCAGTGAAGTTAGGGGAAATGAAAAACTGTTTTTT. It yields the protein CASSEVRGNEKLFF.